A single sample is the source of the 23 T cell receptor beta chains below, sequenced in a study of response to subunit inactivated influenza vaccine. Each CDR3 protein gets one entry after TCRdb re-called the RT-PCR reads with MiXCR. The table records about 580,000 distinct CDR3 sequences, about 14% of them present only once. Sequencing was performed on PBMCs from blood, taken 11 to 12 days after vaccination. These receptors originate from a man between 45 and 60 years old who received an inactivated influenza vaccine.

The gene calls are TRBV7-6 and TRBJ2-1; D is perhaps TRBD1 or TRBD2 (5 bases each). Between the trimmed V and J ends, which lost 5 bases and 6 bases, there was a span of 14 bases. CDR1 and CDR2 (germline): SGHVS, FNYEAQ. This CDR3 has 14 amino acids. In DNA form, the CDR3 reads TGTGCCAGCAGCCTAACCGGGACCTTCAATGAGCAGTTCTTC. It specifies CASSLTGTFNEQFF.

This clonotype was seen only a few times. This chain joins TRBV7-6 and TRBJ2-5, with a weak D call TRBD1 (5 bases). CDR1 and CDR2 (germline): SGHVS, FNYEAQ. The CDR3 totals 15 residues. The ends were cut back, 0 bases at V and 5 bases at J, with 13 bases in the middle. The CDR3 nucleotides read TGTGCCAGCAGCTTAGCAGGGGTCATTAGGGAGACCCAGTACTTC. Protein: CASSLAGVIRETQYF.

This clonotype has a handful of counts. The chain uses TRBV29-1 and TRBJ2-7; D unclear. This CDR3 spans 14 amino acids. Germline V lookup: CDR1 SQVTM, CDR2 ANQGSEA. V dropped 2 bases and J dropped 2 bases, with 13 bases sitting between them. The DNA of the CDR3 is TGCAGCGTTGAACTTGATCGGCCTACCTACGAGCAGTACTTC. Amino acid sequence: CSVELDRPTYEQYF.

Regarding this clonotype: A much larger clone differs from this one at a single base, so this may be a read error. V usage is TRBV5-6 and J usage is TRBJ2-3; D remains ambiguous. Germline V CDR1 and CDR2: SGHDT, YYEEEE. Trimming stripped 4 bases from V and 2 bases from J, with 5 bases between. This CDR3 has 12 amino acids. This CDR3 reads CASSGTTDTQYF. The CDR3 nucleotides are TGTGCCAGCAGCGGAACCACAGATACGCAGTATTTT.

The chain links TRBV7-6 to TRBJ1-5; 10 nucleotides agree with TRBD1. CDR1 and CDR2 (germline): SGHVS, FNYEAQ. This CDR3 is 18 amino acids long. The trim removed 4 bases at V and 0 bases at J, leaving 9 bases unmatched. The CDR3 sequence: CASSSGDRGPYSNQPQHF. The CDR3 DNA reads as TGTGCCAGCAGCTCAGGGGACAGGGGACCGTATAGCAATCAGCCCCAGCATTTT. The entire variable domain, with the rest obtained from reference TRBV7-6 and TRBJ1-5, is as follows: GAGVSQSPRYKVTKRGQDVALRCDPISGHVSLYWYRQALGQGPEFLTYFNYEAQQDKSGLPNDRFSAERPEGSISTLTIQRTEQRDSAMYRCASSSGDRGPYSNQPQHFGDGTRLSIL.

This chain uses TRBV25-1 with TRBJ2-1; possibly TRBD1 for D (5 bases). The CDR3 is 14 amino acids. The ends were cut back, 8 bases at V and 2 bases at J, with 13 bases in the middle. Germline loops: CDR1 MGHDK, CDR2 SYGVNS. This CDR3 is CASALTGTYNEQFF. The CDR3, as DNA: TGTGCCAGCGCCCTCACAGGTACCTACAATGAGCAGTTCTTC.

This clonotype was seen at least ten times. The chain employs TRBV5-1 and TRBJ1-5; TRBD1 matches 10 bases. Germline loops: CDR1 SGHRS, CDR2 YFSETQ. Trimming removed 4 bases from V and 2 bases from J; junction bases left unmatched: 6. This CDR3 contains 16 residues. The CDR3 DNA reads as TGCGCCAGCAGCCCAGGGACAGGGGTGGGCAATCAGCCCCAGCATTTT. It yields the protein CASSPGTGVGNQPQHF.

This chain joins TRBV15 and TRBJ2-5; 9 bases fit TRBD2. With V trimmed by 0 bases and J by 4 bases, 6 bases remained unmatched. The CDR3 extends over 16 amino acids. Germline lookup yields CDR1 LNHNV and CDR2 YYDKDF (reference sequence). CDR3 sequence reads: CATSRDLSGGGETQYF. CDR3 nucleotides: TGTGCCACCAGCAGAGATCTTAGCGGGGGAGGAGAGACCCAGTACTTC.

This clonotype came up a few times. The rearrangement links TRBV25-1 to TRBJ2-2; tentatively, D is TRBD2 (6 bases). The V gene lost 1 base and the J gene lost 5 bases, with 11 bases spanning the gap. This CDR3 region has 15 residues. Germline CDR1 reads MGHDK; CDR2 reads SYGVNS. The CDR3 sequence is CASSESGERTGELFF. DNA of the CDR3: TGTGCCAGCAGTGAATCGGGAGAGCGGACCGGGGAGCTGTTTTTT.

This clonotype was seen a few times. This sequence joins TRBV24-1 and TRBJ2-2; TRBD2 is a possible D gene (5 bases). With 6 bases removed from V and 1 base from J, the gap between germline ends came to 14 bases. There are 16 residues in the CDR3. Per germline, CDR1 KGHDR and CDR2 SFDVKD. CDR3 nucleotides: TGTGCCACCAGTTATTCGGGATGGGGGAACACCGGGGAGCTGTTTTTT. This sequence encodes CATSYSGWGNTGELFF.

CDR3 DNA sequence: TGTGCCAGCACCATATACCGGGACGCTACCCATAGCAATCAGCCCCAGCATTTT. This encodes CASTIYRDATHSNQPQHF. The chain uses TRBV28 and TRBJ1-5, with D perhaps TRBD1 (5 bases). The CDR3 consists of 18 residues. Per germline, CDR1 MDHEN and CDR2 SYDVKM. Trimming shortened V by 7 bases and J by 0 bases, and 22 bases separated the two germline ends. Filled out from reference TRBV28 and TRBJ1-5, the complete variable domain reads DVKVTQSSRYLVKRTGEKVFLECVQDMDHENMFWYRQDPGLGLRLIYFSYDVKMKEKGDIPEGYSVSREKKERFSLILESASTNQTSMYLCASTIYRDATHSNQPQHFGDGTRLSIL.

This clonotype was found many times. This sequence joins TRBV6-6 and TRBJ1-1; D is unclear. Germline CDR1 reads MNHNY; CDR2 reads SVGAGI (reference sequence). The CDR3 has 12 amino acids. Trimming removed 7 bases at V and 5 bases at J, with 11 bases between. CDR3 residues: CASTRRDTEAFF. DNA for the CDR3: TGTGCCAGCACCCGCAGAGATACTGAAGCTTTCTTT.

The genes are TRBV2 and TRBJ2-2, with D uncertain. The CDR3 is 14 residues long. Germline V lookup: CDR1 SNHLY, CDR2 FYNNEI. V shed 0 bases and J shed 4 bases, with 6 bases lying between them. CDR3 sequence: CASSEAGITGELFF. In DNA, the CDR3 is TGTGCCAGCAGTGAAGCGGGAATCACCGGGGAGCTGTTTTTT.

The rearrangement links TRBV7-2 to TRBJ2-2; D is unclear. V was cut by 0 bases and J by 6 bases, with 14 bases left in between. Germline CDR1 is SGHTA and CDR2 is FQGNSA. The CDR3 length is 16 residues. CDR3 sequence reads: CASSLAARTVAGELFF. Here the CDR3 DNA reads TGTGCCAGCAGCTTAGCCGCCCGGACGGTGGCCGGGGAGCTGTTTTTT.

The genes are TRBV9 and TRBJ2-2; 8 bases agree with TRBD2. V shed 5 bases, J shed 0 bases, and the junction held 3 bases outside the gene matches. Germline V lookup: CDR1 SGDLS, CDR2 YYNGEE. This CDR3 region has 15 residues. The CDR3 sequence: CASRLSGTNTGELFF. CDR3 DNA: TGTGCCAGCAGACTTAGCGGGACGAACACCGGGGAGCTGTTTTTT. Filled out from reference TRBV9 and TRBJ2-2, the complete variable domain reads DSGVTQTPKHLITATGQRVTLRCSPRSGDLSVYWYQQSLDQGLQFLIQYYNGEERAKGNILERFSAQQFPDLHSELNLSSLELGDSALYFCASRLSGTNTGELFFGEGSRLTVL.

This clonotype was detected only a few times. The rearrangement uses TRBV5-1 and TRBJ2-2; D unclear. The CDR3 consists of 15 residues. Trimming took off 4 bases at V and 0 bases at J, with 10 bases between the two ends. From germline, CDR1 is SGHRS and CDR2 YFSETQ. DNA of the CDR3: TGCGCCAGCAGCATACGCCTAGCGAACACCGGGGAGCTGTTTTTT. Protein: CASSIRLANTGELFF. Variable domain in full (rest from reference TRBV5-1 and TRBJ2-2): KAGVTQTPRYLIKTRGQQVTLSCSPISGHRSVSWYQQTPGQGLQFLFEYFSETQRNKGNFPGRFSGRQFSNSRSEMNVSTLELGDSALYLCASSIRLANTGELFFGEGSRLTVL.

This rearrangement joins TRBV20-1 to TRBJ1-2; 7 nucleotides match TRBD1. The germline V gene has CDR1 DFQATT and CDR2 SNEGSKA (reference sequence). The junction had 8 bases not matched to a gene; V was cut back by 0 bases and J by 4 bases. CDR3 length: 15 amino acids. CDR3 protein: CSARETPTGTYGYTF. Written as DNA, the CDR3 is TGCAGTGCTAGAGAAACCCCGACAGGGACCTATGGCTACACCTTC.

In its sample, this clonotype was seen a few times. The rearrangement joins TRBV29-1 to TRBJ2-3; 10 nucleotides align to TRBD2. Germline V gene data show CDR1 as SQVTM and CDR2 as ANQGSEA. V lost 2 bases, J lost 5 bases, and 7 bases stayed unmatched. This CDR3 has 15 amino acids. In DNA, the CDR3 is TGCAGCGTTGAAACGCTAGCGGGAGTGGAAGATACGCAGTATTTT. Its translation: CSVETLAGVEDTQYF.

This clonotype appeared a single time. One base away lies a much larger clone, so this may be a sequencing read error. The chain links TRBV5-1 to TRBJ2-7, with D unresolved. Germline CDR1 and CDR2: SGHRS and YFSETQ. The CDR3 consists of 13 residues. The CDR3 loop reads CPSSLGYSYEQYF. Written as DNA, the CDR3 is TGCCCCAGCAGCTTAGGATACTCCTACGAGCAGTACTTC. The whole variable domain, filled in from reference TRBV5-1 and TRBJ2-7, reads KAGVTQTPRYLIKTRGQQVTLSCSPISGHRSVSWYQQTPGQGLQFLFEYFSETQRNKGNFPGRFSGRQFSNSRSEMNVSTLELGDSALYLCPSSLGYSYEQYFGPGTRLTVT.

This sequence joins TRBV3-1 and TRBJ2-3; 7 bases map to TRBD1. The V segment lost 1 base and the J segment 2 bases; nucleotides outside the gene matches: 6. Germline CDR1 reads LGHDT; CDR2 reads YNNKEL (reference sequence). This CDR3 is built from 16 residues. The CDR3 sequence: CASSQGLQGTTDTQYF. The CDR3 region has the DNA TGTGCCAGCAGCCAAGGCCTACAGGGGACCACAGATACGCAGTATTTT.

There are a few counts of this clonotype. The chain couples TRBV20-1 to TRBJ2-2; D perhaps matches TRBD2 (7 bases). The V and J ends lost 0 bases and 4 bases respectively, with 12 bases between them. This CDR3 comprises 15 residues. Germline CDR1 DFQATT, CDR2 SNEGSKA (reference sequence). The CDR3: CSARELGGGTGELFF. The CDR3 DNA sequence: TGCAGTGCTAGAGAGTTGGGAGGGGGCACCGGGGAGCTGTTTTTT.

This clonotype was found a few times. The chain uses TRBV4-1 and TRBJ2-2; D is unclear. Germline values: CDR1 MGHRA, CDR2 YSYEKL. Between the trimmed V and J ends, which lost 3 bases and 4 bases, there was a span of 3 bases. This CDR3 spans 12 amino acids. CDR3 protein: CASSQFTGELFF. CDR3 nucleotides: TGCGCCAGCAGCCAGTTCACCGGGGAGCTGTTTTTT.

This clonotype turned up a few times. This rearrangement joins TRBV24-1 to TRBJ2-1; 11 bases align to TRBD2. The CDR3 runs to 18 residues. V trimming: 6 bases; J trimming: 0 bases; junction bases outside the gene matches: 9. Germline lookup yields CDR1 KGHDR and CDR2 SFDVKD. The CDR3 DNA follows: TGTGCCACCAGTAAGGCTAGCGGGAGGTCCGGCTCCTACAATGAGCAGTTCTTC. Its protein product is CATSKASGRSGSYNEQFF.